The 32 T cell receptor beta chains below all came from one sample that was sequenced in a study of T cell changes during pregnancy in multiple sclerosis. Sequencing used immunoSEQ multiplex PCR; TCRdb keeps in-frame clones, though not all of them. The profile covers approximately 44,000 clones, with roughly nine tenths appearing a single time and around 0.5% taken by the ten largest. The specimen was CD4+ T cells from peripheral blood mononuclear cells, collected in the first trimester of pregnancy. The receptors originated from a female donor with multiple sclerosis, enrolled in a pregnancy study.

The chain combines TRBV7-2 with TRBJ2-7; no clear D gene. Germline lookup yields CDR1 SGHTA and CDR2 FQGNSA. The CDR3 extends over 14 amino acids. V shed 1 base and J shed 2 bases, with 9 bases lying between them. CDR3 in amino acids: CASSLVAVTYEQYF. The DNA for the CDR3 is TGTGCCAGCAGCTTAGTCGCGGTTACCTACGAGCAGTACTTC.

The genes are TRBV7-3 and TRBJ2-1; D gene unclear. This CDR3 is built from 13 residues. Germline CDR1 and CDR2: SGHTA and FQGTGA. Trimming removed 0 bases at V and 10 bases at J, with 10 bases between. CDR3 sequence reads: CASSLTLVGEQFF. The CDR3 nucleotides read TGTGCCAGCAGCTTAACCCTGGTCGGGGAGCAGTTCTTC.

The chain employs TRBV18 and TRBJ1-5; 9 nucleotides match TRBD1. Germline CDR1 is KGHSH and CDR2 is LQKENI. Trimming removed 3 bases from V and 7 bases from J; junction bases left unmatched: 10. This CDR3 has 16 residues. The CDR3 sequence: CASSPTRLDRGQPQHF. The CDR3 DNA sequence: TGTGCCAGCTCACCGACCCGACTGGACAGGGGCCAGCCCCAGCATTTT.

The V gene is TRBV4-3, the J gene TRBJ1-4; 8 bases agree with TRBD1. CDR1 is LGHNA and CDR2 is YSLEER in the germline V gene. The junction had 10 bases not matched to a gene; V was cut back by 2 bases and J by 8 bases. This CDR3 region has 16 residues. The CDR3: CASSQRTSGGNEKLFF. The CDR3 DNA reads TGCGCCAGCAGCCAACGTACTTCAGGGGGCAACGAAAAACTGTTTTTT.

This chain links TRBV5-1 with TRBJ2-2; unclear D gene. With 2 bases removed from V and 4 bases from J, the gap between germline ends came to 12 bases. The V gene's germline CDR1 is SGHRS and CDR2 YFSETQ. This CDR3 contains 15 residues. CDR3 protein: CASSFAGPVTGELFF. DNA of the CDR3: TGCGCCAGCAGCTTTGCAGGCCCGGTCACCGGGGAGCTGTTTTTT.

This clone was found once. V and J are TRBV19 and TRBJ1-5; 9 nucleotides line up with TRBD1. Germline V CDR1 and CDR2: LNHDA, SQIVND (reference sequence). The CDR3 consists of 16 residues. With V trimmed by 4 bases and J by 7 bases, 11 bases remained unmatched. The CDR3 coding sequence is TGTGCCAGTAGTACCCCCGGGACAGGGTTAGGGCAGCCCCAGCATTTT. Translated, it gives CASSTPGTGLGQPQHF.

The chain links TRBV9 to TRBJ1-2; D is unclear. This CDR3 has 13 amino acids. Germline V gene data show CDR1 as SGDLS and CDR2 as YYNGEE. The V gene lost 0 bases and the J gene lost 6 bases, with 9 bases spanning the gap. CDR3: CASSVAGVHGYTF. The CDR3 DNA is TGTGCCAGCAGCGTAGCGGGAGTCCATGGCTACACCTTC.

The chain carries TRBV5-6 and TRBJ1-2, with D unresolved. This CDR3 is 16 amino acids long. In germline, CDR1 is SGHDT, CDR2 YYEEEE. V was cut by 1 base and J by 3 bases, with 16 bases left in between. In DNA, the CDR3 is TGTGCCAGCAGCTTGTCGGCCAGGAATTTCCACTATGGCTACACCTTC. Protein: CASSLSARNFHYGYTF.

V usage is TRBV27 and J usage is TRBJ2-2, with D unresolved. V lost 6 bases to trimming and J lost 1 base, with 6 bases between them. This CDR3 contains 13 residues. The germline gives CDR1 MNHEY, CDR2 SMNVEV (reference sequence). This CDR3 reads CASSDMNTGELFF. CDR3 DNA sequence: TGTGCCAGCAGCGACATGAACACCGGGGAGCTGTTTTTT.

This chain connects TRBV10-2 to TRBJ2-2; 8 bases map to TRBD2. Germline CDR1 reads WSHSY; CDR2 reads SAAADI. V dropped 8 bases and J dropped 6; count of bases not matched to a gene: 11. The CDR3 loop spans 15 amino acids. The CDR3 sequence is CASLGGGLWPGELFF. CDR3 in DNA: TGCGCCAGCCTCGGGGGGGGGCTATGGCCCGGGGAGCTGTTTTTT.

This chain links TRBV19 with TRBJ1-1; 7 bases line up with TRBD1. J gave up 2 bases and V 3 bases, and 3 bases lay outside the gene matches. The V gene's germline CDR1 is LNHDA and CDR2 SQIVND (reference sequence). This CDR3 spans 14 amino acids. The CDR3 bases are TGTGCCAGTAGTATGCAGGGGGGTAACACTGAAGCTTTCTTT. Translated: CASSMQGGNTEAFF.

This chain connects TRBV10-3 to TRBJ2-6, with D maybe TRBD1 (5 bases). CDR3 length equals 19 residues. Trimming took off 2 bases at V and 0 bases at J, with 17 bases between the two ends. Germline loops: CDR1 ENHRY, CDR2 SYGVKD. CDR3 amino acids: CAISEGPGRVASGANVLTF. In nucleotides, the CDR3 is TGTGCCATCAGTGAGGGGCCGGGCAGGGTCGCCTCTGGGGCCAACGTCCTGACTTTC.

The rearrangement joins TRBV5-4 to TRBJ1-1, with a tentative D call TRBD1 (6 bases). V was cut by 0 bases and J by 8 bases, with 8 bases left in between. This CDR3 is 12 amino acids long. Germline lookup yields CDR1 SGHNT and CDR2 YYREEE (reference sequence). CDR3 protein: CASSLVGQEAFF. The CDR3 coding sequence is TGTGCCAGCAGCTTGGTAGGACAGGAAGCTTTCTTT.

The rearrangement links TRBV28 to TRBJ2-5; D is undetermined. CDR3 length: 13 amino acids. V was trimmed by 4 bases and J by 5 bases, leaving 11 bases between them. CDR1 MDHEN and CDR2 SYDVKM come from the germline V gene. The CDR3 reads CASSSTPRETQYF. The CDR3 nucleotides read TGTGCCAGCAGTTCGACTCCACGGGAGACCCAGTACTTC.

The CDR3 nucleotides read TGTGCCAGCTCCCCGAAACTTACCACAGGGGGGCAGGGCGAGCAGTACTTC. Translation gives CASSPKLTTGGQGEQYF. The genes are TRBV18 and TRBJ2-7; 8 nucleotides match TRBD1. Germline V lookup: CDR1 KGHSH, CDR2 LQKENI. CDR3 size: 17 residues. The V and J ends lost 6 bases and 6 bases, in that order; junction bases with no gene match: 19.

The DNA of the CDR3 is TGTGCCAGTAGTCCTACCTTGAACACTGAAGCTTTCTTT. Its translation: CASSPTLNTEAFF. The rearrangement uses TRBV19 and TRBJ1-1, with D uncertain. Germline CDR1 and CDR2: LNHDA and SQIVND (reference sequence). The V gene lost 5 bases and the J gene lost 0 bases, with 7 bases spanning the gap. This CDR3 spans 13 amino acids.

The chain carries TRBV11-3 and TRBJ2-2; the match to TRBD2 covers 8 bases. V dropped 2 bases and J dropped 6; count of bases not matched to a gene: 11. CDR3 length equals 17 residues. The germline CDR1 and CDR2 sequences are SGHNT and YENEEA. The CDR3 here is CASSLSGSGTTAGELFF. The CDR3 DNA follows: TGTGCCAGCAGCTTAAGTGGTAGCGGGACTACCGCCGGGGAGCTGTTTTTT.

This chain links TRBV27 with TRBJ2-7; 10 bases fit TRBD1. V was clipped by 5 bases and J by 5 bases; unmatched bases: 6. CDR3 length: 14 amino acids. Germline lookup yields CDR1 MNHEY and CDR2 SMNVEV (reference sequence). The CDR3: CASSPQTGGHEQYF. As DNA, the CDR3 is TGTGCCAGCAGTCCGCAGACAGGGGGCCACGAGCAGTACTTC.

This rearrangement joins TRBV30 to TRBJ2-6; 9 bases fit TRBD1. The length of the CDR3 is 16 residues. Germline CDR1 is GTSNPN and CDR2 is SVGIG (reference sequence). J gave up 0 bases and V 4 bases, and 4 bases lay outside the gene matches. The CDR3: CAWTQGALSGANVLTF. CDR3 bases: TGTGCCTGGACACAGGGGGCGCTCTCTGGGGCCAACGTCCTGACTTTC.

The rearrangement joins TRBV2 to TRBJ1-2; 7 bases align to TRBD1. This CDR3 spans 13 amino acids. CDR1 SNHLY and CDR2 FYNNEI come from the germline V gene. Unmatched junction bases numbered 9, after V lost 7 bases and J lost 7 bases. The CDR3 reads CASIPDRAAGYTF. CDR3 sequence (DNA): TGTGCCAGCATTCCAGACAGGGCGGCTGGCTACACCTTC.

J is TRBJ2-1 and V is TRBV30; 12 positions match TRBD2. V lost 5 bases, J lost 9 bases, and 8 bases stayed unmatched. The CDR3 runs 14 residues. Germline lookup yields CDR1 GTSNPN and CDR2 SVGIG (reference sequence). The DNA of the CDR3 is TGTGCCTGGGAAATATCGGGACTAGCGGGTGAGCAGTTCTTC. It encodes CAWEISGLAGEQFF.

The CDR3 here is CATRGAPEAFF. DNA for the CDR3: TGTGCCACCCGGGGAGCCCCTGAAGCTTTCTTT. The V gene is TRBV28, the J gene TRBJ1-1; no clear D. The CDR3 loop spans 11 amino acids. Germline CDR1 is MDHEN and CDR2 is SYDVKM. The V end lost 10 bases, the J end lost 6 bases, and 12 bases lay between the germline ends.

This sequence joins TRBV2 and TRBJ2-7; 9 positions match TRBD2. The CDR3 spans 14 residues. With V trimmed by 6 bases and J by 6 bases, 9 bases remained unmatched. Germline CDR1 is SNHLY and CDR2 is FYNNEI. The CDR3 is CASREGLARGEQYF. The CDR3 DNA reads TGTGCCAGCAGAGAGGGACTAGCAAGGGGCGAGCAGTACTTC. The whole variable domain, filled in from reference TRBV2 and TRBJ2-7, reads EPEVTQTPSHQVTQMGQEVILRCVPISNHLYFYWYRQILGQKVEFLVSFYNNEISEKSEIFDDQFSVERPDGSNFTLKIRSTKLEDSAMYFCASREGLARGEQYFGPGTRLTVT.

The chain combines TRBV7-2 with TRBJ2-2; no clear D. This CDR3 is built from 17 residues. Trimming took 4 bases from V and 2 from J, leaving 17 bases between them. The V gene's germline CDR1 is SGHTA and CDR2 FQGNSA. CDR3 protein: CASSSSRLLTNTGELFF. DNA for the CDR3: TGTGCCAGCAGCTCCAGCCGACTCCTTACTAACACCGGGGAGCTGTTTTTT. Together with reference TRBV7-2 and TRBJ2-2, the CDR3 gives the full variable domain: GAGVSQSPSNKVTEKGKDVELRCDPISGHTALYWYRQSLGQGLEFLIYFQGNSAPDKSGLPSDRFSAERTGGSVSTLTIQRTQQEDSAVYLCASSSSRLLTNTGELFFGEGSRLTVL.

The rearrangement uses TRBV6-1 and TRBJ2-7, with D perhaps TRBD1 (5 bases). The CDR3 is made up of 15 amino acids. Germline assignment: CDR1 MNHNS and CDR2 SASEGT. The V end was cut by 7 bases, the J end by 1 base, with 17 bases between. In DNA form, the CDR3 reads TGTGCCAGCATTTCCTACCCTCAGGGTTCCTACGAGCAGTACTTC. It encodes CASISYPQGSYEQYF.

The V gene is TRBV30, the J gene TRBJ1-5; perhaps TRBD1 as D (5 bases). The CDR3 consists of 13 residues. The V gene's germline CDR1 is GTSNPN and CDR2 SVGIG (reference sequence). Trimming removed 4 bases at V and 0 bases at J, with 7 bases between. CDR3 residues: CAWTGNSNQPQHF. CDR3 sequence (DNA): TGTGCCTGGACAGGGAATAGCAATCAGCCCCAGCATTTT.

There are a few counts of this clone. V is TRBV7-2 and J is TRBJ2-7; 7 nucleotides match TRBD1. The CDR3 extends over 13 amino acids. Germline trimming cut 5 bases from V and 3 bases from J; bases unmatched to any gene: 4. Germline CDR1 SGHTA, CDR2 FQGNSA. The CDR3: CASSPNRGYEQYF. CDR3 DNA sequence: TGTGCCAGCAGCCCCAACAGGGGCTACGAGCAGTACTTC.

This chain uses TRBV7-2 with TRBJ2-2; the D gene is possibly TRBD1 (5 bases). The V gene's germline CDR1 is SGHTA and CDR2 FQGNSA. Trimming took off 1 base at V and 8 bases at J, with 11 bases between the two ends. This CDR3 is 14 amino acids long. The CDR3 DNA follows: TGTGCCAGCAGCTTAGAGGCAGGGTGGGGGGAGCTGTTTTTT. Translation gives CASSLEAGWGELFF.

V gene TRBV7-3 combines with J gene TRBJ1-1; D possibly corresponds to TRBD1 (6 bases). The CDR3 runs 13 residues. Germline V lookup: CDR1 SGHTA, CDR2 FQGTGA. The V end was cut by 5 bases, the J end by 7 bases, with 14 bases between. Here the CDR3 reads CASSLQGFGEAFF. The CDR3 DNA is TGTGCCAGCAGCCTACAGGGCTTCGGTGAAGCTTTCTTT.

This clone showed up just once. The V and J genes are TRBV2 and TRBJ2-1; 11 nucleotides match TRBD2. The CDR3 is 18 residues long. CDR1 is SNHLY, CDR2 FYNNEI, per germline. Germline trimming cut 4 bases from V and 0 bases from J; bases unmatched to any gene: 8. The chain's CDR3 is CASSGRSSGRSSYNEQFF. CDR3 nucleotides: TGTGCCAGCAGTGGTCGGTCTAGCGGGAGGAGCTCCTACAATGAGCAGTTCTTC.

This clone came up a few times. The chain employs TRBV2 and TRBJ2-7; 10 nucleotides match TRBD1. Germline values: CDR1 SNHLY, CDR2 FYNNEI. CDR3 size: 13 residues. V trimming: 6 bases; J trimming: 6 bases; junction bases outside the gene matches: 5. CDR3 sequence reads: CASSARTGGEQYF. For the CDR3, the DNA is TGTGCCAGCAGCGCCAGGACAGGGGGCGAGCAGTACTTC.

CDR3 amino acids: CASSFGLAGGGETQYF. The CDR3, as DNA: TGCGCCAGCAGCTTCGGACTAGCGGGAGGAGGGGAGACCCAGTACTTC. The chain joins TRBV5-1 to TRBJ2-5, with 14 bases fitting TRBD2. V was pared by 2 bases and J by 5 bases, with 5 bases of the junction left unmatched. Germline CDR1 reads SGHRS; CDR2 reads YFSETQ. The CDR3 is 16 amino acids.